The 18 T cell receptor beta chains below come from one sample, sequenced in a study of T cells in Graves' hyperthyroidism and ophthalmopathy. Authors of the study amplified TCR beta CDR3 regions from RNA transcripts. TCR CDR3 underwent first-round RT-PCR with the HTBI primer set. MiXCR, run by TCRdb on the multiplex PCR reads, gives a single entry per CDR3 protein. Here the sample spans over 350,000 distinct CDR3 sequences, approximately 14% being singletons. The sample consisted of blood. All receptors derive from a man younger than 35 with Graves' ophthalmopathy.

The rearrangement joins TRBV13 to TRBJ1-5; 9 positions match TRBD1. V was pared by 3 bases and J by 3 bases, with 3 bases of the junction left unmatched. Looked up from germline, CDR1 is PRHDT and CDR2 is FYEKMQ (reference sequence). There are 15 residues in the CDR3. The CDR3 DNA reads as TGTGCCAGCAGCTTCGGGACAGGGATCAATCAGCCCCAGCATTTT. It encodes CASSFGTGINQPQHF.

The genes are TRBV30 and TRBJ1-2; D remains unclear. This CDR3 spans 13 amino acids. Germline values: CDR1 GTSNPN, CDR2 SVGIG (reference sequence). Trimming removed 5 bases at V and 3 bases at J, with 13 bases between. The CDR3 DNA is TGTGCCTGGGCCCCACCAAAGGACTATGGCTACACCTTC. The encoded protein is CAWAPPKDYGYTF. Based on the CDR3 plus reference TRBV30 and TRBJ1-2, the full variable domain is SQTIHQWPATLVQPVGSPLSLECTVEGTSNPNLYWYRQAAGRGLQLLFYSVGIGQISSEVPQNLSASRPQDRQFILSSKKLLLSDSGFYLCAWAPPKDYGYTFGSGTRLTVV.

This clonotype was counted between two and nine times. The chain uses TRBV4-1 and TRBJ1-2, with D unclear. Trimming cost V 0 bases and J 5 bases, with 4 bases left between them. The CDR3 totals 12 residues. CDR1 is MGHRA, CDR2 YSYEKL, per germline. CDR3 nucleotide sequence: TGCGCCAGCAGCCAAGAAACATATGGCTACACCTTC. Protein product: CASSQETYGYTF.

This clonotype has a handful of counts. The CDR3 coding sequence is TGTGCCAGCAGCCAAGAGCTAGCGGGACACGAGCAGTACTTC. Encoded protein: CASSQELAGHEQYF. This sequence joins TRBV14 and TRBJ2-7; TRBD2 agrees at 9 bases. CDR3 length equals 14 residues. V lost 0 bases and J lost 5; bases outside the gene matches: 2. Germline assignment: CDR1 SGHDN and CDR2 FVKESK. Filled out from reference TRBV14 and TRBJ2-7, the complete variable domain reads EAGVTQFPSHSVIEKGQTVTLRCDPISGHDNLYWYRRVMGKEIKFLLHFVKESKQDESGMPNNRFLAERTGGTYSTLKVQPAELEDSGVYFCASSQELAGHEQYFGPGTRLTVT.

This clonotype was observed a few times. V and J are TRBV19 and TRBJ1-5; the D is unclear. V was cut by 3 bases and J by 5 bases, with 8 bases left in between. CDR1 and CDR2 from the germline V gene are LNHDA and SQIVND (reference sequence). CDR3 length equals 13 residues. This CDR3 is CASSIGVDQPQHF. The DNA for the CDR3 is TGTGCCAGTAGTATCGGGGTTGATCAGCCCCAGCATTTT.

This clonotype appeared many times. The chain is built from TRBV12-3 or TRBV12-4 and TRBJ1-2; D may be TRBD1 (6 bases). This CDR3 spans 14 amino acids. Trimming cost V 7 bases and J 4 bases, with 16 bases left between them. CDR3 DNA: TGTGCCAGCACTACTCGCCAGGGGACCTATGGCTACACCTTC. The encoded protein is CASTTRQGTYGYTF.

The genes are TRBV7-2 and TRBJ1-4; D gene ambiguous. Germline V lookup: CDR1 SGHTA, CDR2 FQGNSA. The CDR3 sequence is 15 residues long. Trimming left V 1 base short and J 5 bases short, with 11 bases between. CDR3 sequence (DNA): TGTGCCAGCAGCTTAGGGAGGGCAGGCAATGAAAAACTGTTTTTT. Its protein is CASSLGRAGNEKLFF.

This clonotype was observed many times. V gene TRBV6-1 combines with J gene TRBJ1-2; 8 bases are shared with TRBD1. The CDR3 is 14 amino acids. V was pared by 6 bases and J by 4 bases, with 7 bases of the junction left unmatched. Germline V lookup: CDR1 MNHNS, CDR2 SASEGT. The CDR3 loop is CASSSTGGGYGYTF. CDR3 nucleotides: TGTGCCAGCAGCAGCACAGGGGGTGGCTATGGCTACACCTTC.

In this sample, this clonotype turned up a few times. This chain uses TRBV18 with TRBJ2-4, with 8 bases fitting TRBD1. The V gene's germline CDR1 is KGHSH and CDR2 LQKENI. CDR3 size: 15 residues. The J segment lost 1 base and the V segment lost 3 bases, leaving 2 bases of the junction unmatched. CDR3: CASSPRDRAKNIQYF. The CDR3 coding sequence is TGTGCCAGCTCACCCCGGGACAGGGCCAAAAACATTCAGTACTTC.

This clonotype was counted ten times or more. The J gene is TRBJ1-1, the V gene TRBV19; D is perhaps TRBD1 (6 bases). Germline V gene data show CDR1 as LNHDA and CDR2 as SQIVND (reference sequence). V was pared by 4 bases and J by 1 base, with 13 bases between. The CDR3 consists of 15 residues. The CDR3 nucleotides are TGTGCCAGTAGTACGCCCATGACAGGGAACACTGAAGCTTTCTTT. Its protein product is CASSTPMTGNTEAFF.

V and J are TRBV18 and TRBJ1-4; 7 nucleotides line up with TRBD1. V dropped 6 bases and J dropped 5; count of bases not matched to a gene: 9. Germline loops: CDR1 KGHSH, CDR2 LQKENI. CDR3 length: 15 amino acids. For the CDR3, the DNA is TGTGCCAGCTCTCGCTCAGCAGGGGGGAATGAAAAACTGTTTTTT. Its translation is CASSRSAGGNEKLFF. The full variable domain, in which reference TRBV18 and TRBJ1-4 provide the parts outside the CDR3, is NAGVMQNPRHLVRRRGQEARLRCSPMKGHSHVYWYRQLPEEGLKFMVYLQKENIIDESGMPKERFSAEFPKEGPSILRIQQVVRGDSAAYFCASSRSAGGNEKLFFGSGTQLSVL.

This chain links TRBV4-2 with TRBJ2-2; 9 bases line up with TRBD2. The CDR3 covers 15 residues. Losses at the gene ends were 3 bases for V and 6 bases for J; bases not matched to a gene: 5. The germline V gene encodes CDR1 LGHNA and CDR2 YNFKEQ. CDR3 loop: CASSQGLAAAGELFF. The CDR3 DNA reads as TGTGCCAGCAGCCAGGGACTAGCCGCTGCCGGGGAGCTGTTTTTT.

This clonotype was detected ten times or more. The chain links TRBV20-1 to TRBJ2-4; possible D gene TRBD1, 5 bases. CDR1 DFQATT and CDR2 SNEGSKA come from the germline V gene (reference sequence). V lost 8 bases and J lost 0, with 17 bases in between. The CDR3 is 15 residues long. CDR3 amino acids: CSTDTPNLAKNIQYF. CDR3 in DNA: TGCAGTACGGACACACCAAATCTAGCCAAAAACATTCAGTACTTC.

This clonotype was observed at least ten times. This rearrangement joins TRBV20-1 to TRBJ2-3; 9 bases are a match to TRBD2. The CDR3 extends over 13 amino acids. Germline loops: CDR1 DFQATT, CDR2 SNEGSKA (reference sequence). Trimming cost V 6 bases and J 4 bases; bases outside gene matches: 5. CDR3 nucleotide sequence: TGCAGTGCACCGCGGGAGGGCCCAGATACGCAGTATTTT. It translates to CSAPREGPDTQYF.

The sample holds many counts of this clonotype. The chain has TRBV11-2 and TRBJ1-1, with a possible D match to TRBD1 (5 bases). The CDR3 loop spans 11 amino acids. Trimming removed 4 bases from V and 11 bases from J, with 11 bases in between. Germline CDR1 reads SGHAT; CDR2 reads FQNNGV. This CDR3 is CASSYDREAFF. In nucleotides, the CDR3 is TGTGCCAGCAGCTACGACAGAGAGGCTTTCTTT.

In this sample, this clonotype turned up many times. J is TRBJ2-7 and V is TRBV11-2, with TRBD2 as a possible D gene (7 bases). The CDR3 consists of 14 residues. V dropped 8 bases and J dropped 7 bases, with 21 bases sitting between them. Germline V gene sequence: CDR1 SGHAT, CDR2 FQNNGV. CDR3 protein: CASSRGASGREQYF. CDR3 coding DNA: TGTGCCAGCTCCCGGGGGGCCTCCGGGAGGGAGCAGTACTTC.

Only a few counts were recorded for this clonotype. The chain carries TRBV9 and TRBJ2-5, with 7 bases lining up with TRBD2. The CDR3 contains 17 residues. Germline CDR1 and CDR2: SGDLS and YYNGEE. Germline trimming cut 0 bases from V and 1 base from J; bases unmatched to any gene: 9. This chain's CDR3 is CASSVATVGTIQETQYF. CDR3 DNA sequence: TGTGCCAGCAGCGTAGCTACGGTTGGGACTATCCAAGAGACCCAGTACTTC.

Ten or more counts support this clonotype. The chain recombines TRBV11-2 with TRBJ2-7; TRBD2 might be the D (5 bases). V was cut by 5 bases and J by 1 base, with 12 bases left in between. CDR3 length: 14 amino acids. CDR1 is SGHAT, CDR2 FQNNGV, per germline. CDR3 DNA sequence: TGTGCCAGCAGCCCTAGCCCGGGGTCCTACGAGCAGTACTTC. Translated: CASSPSPGSYEQYF.